This TCR beta chain emerged from a study of cytomegalovirus exposure and HLA in healthy donors. General study findings and limits: About 87% or about 30% of the time was how often most TCR beta V segments were productive, according to an earlier analysis. Most observed TCR sequences were rare, whereas some public TCRs were detected in many donors. Upon later analysis, TCR association rates were observed to vary by HLA locus, being highest for DRB1 and lowest for HLA-C. HLA restriction was apparent for most CMV-associated TCR beta chains in a later analysis.

A multiplex PCR was run with 60 Vbeta primers and 13 Jbeta primers. Profiled with immunoSEQ multiplex PCR; TCRdb holds only in-frame clones, not every one. This table has about 170,000 clones, approximately 83% appearing once. Worth noting for this clone: The antigen is not known.

This CDR3 is 16 amino acids long. With 5 bases clipped from V and 8 bases from J, the junction kept 10 bases outside the gene matches. In germline, CDR1 is GTSNPN, CDR2 SVGIG (reference sequence). The material sequenced was PBMCs. This TCR came from a boy younger than 10 in good health and CMV-seronegative. The V and J genes are TRBV30 and TRBJ2-1, with 15 bases that match TRBD2. CDR3 region: CAWGPGLAGGPDEQFF. The CDR3 coding sequence is TGTGCCTGGGGCCCGGGACTAGCGGGAGGTCCGGATGAGCAGTTCTTC. The full variable domain, in which reference TRBV30 and TRBJ2-1 provide the parts outside the CDR3, is SQTIHQWPATLVQPVGSPLSLECTVEGTSNPNLYWYRQAAGRGLQLLFYSVGIGQISSEVPQNLSASRPQDRQFILSSKKLLLSDSGFYLCAWGPGLAGGPDEQFFGPGTRLTVL.